This TCR beta chain was retrieved from a study of blood T cells in healthy people across ages. The table lists this clonotype with a count of one. PBMCs numbering at least 6.5 million were isolated per sample. CDR3 length: 15 amino acids. The V and J ends lost 4 bases and 1 base, in that order; junction bases with no gene match: 4. Germline CDR1 is LGHNA and CDR2 is YNFKEQ. Together with a sample-barcoded 5' primer, a J-beta primer mix was included in a second PCR lasting roughly 6 to 12 cycles. TCRdb itself ran the 5' RACE reads through MiXCR, one entry per CDR3 protein. This sample has 1.5 million to 2 million distinct CDR3 sequences; about 39% occur once, and the top ten carry around 23%.

The chain combines TRBV4-2 with TRBJ1-3, with 7 bases that match TRBD1. Sequenced input: blood. This clonotype was sampled from a human donor in good health. CDR3 protein: CASSPRQGSGNTIYF. DNA of the CDR3: TGTGCCAGCAGCCCCCGACAGGGATCTGGAAACACCATATATTTT.